The present T cell receptor beta chain was sequenced within a study of identical twins (dated by TCRdb to 2015 to 2016). Regarding the study in general: The study deep-sequenced TCR alpha and beta repertoires from monozygotic twins, unrelated adults of various ages and cord blood to test whether fetal clonotypes persist. To rule out contamination, replicate twin experiments were performed at different times with different library preparation protocols. General conclusions and limits of the study: Recombination models systematically underestimated out-of-frame TCR alpha sharing in monozygotic twins but agreed with sharing between unrelated individuals. Compared with coincidental sharing between unrelated individuals, out-of-frame TCR alpha sequences shared between twins showed an excess of sequences with low generation probability. Because the same donors could not be followed over many years, the conclusions relied on cross-sectional statistical analysis. Fewer insertions were carried by abundant cord blood beta clonotypes, a similar but weaker trend appeared in young adult naive repertoires, and no such trend appeared in memory repertoires. A weaker excess of twin sharing was found in beta out-of-frame sequences because the signal-to-noise ratio was lowered by fewer shared sequences. Zero-insertion analyses could be partly confounded by invariant T cells such as MAIT and iNKT, although diverse VJ usage argued against such confounding for most clonotypes.

Clipping removes 0 bases from V and 6 bases from J, with 6 as the unmatched junction base count. Sequences LGHDT (CDR1) and YNNKEL (CDR2) are obtained from the germline V gene (reference sequence). Counted from cysteine to phenylalanine, this CDR3 has 15 amino acids. Kept here is only the CDR3 DNA, which spans 45 bases and is read in frame from base 1. Every donor in the study was a healthy Caucasian. Three pairs of female monozygotic twins, all aged roughly 18 to 29 years, were included in the twin cohort. CD4+ and CD8+ T cell populations were isolated with positive isolation kits from Invitrogen. To prepare the library, 5' RACE was applied. The run used an Illumina HiSeq 2000. Template switching introduced a universal primer binding site; the final cDNA contained a unique molecular identifier, enabling accurate counting of TCR cDNA molecules. First-strand cDNA for TCR alpha and beta chains was synthesized from specific primers in the conserved constant-segment region. To control for contamination, every cDNA library was double barcoded, receiving both a SMART-Mk sample barcode and Illumina barcodes. TruSeq adapter sequences along with Illumina sample barcodes were introduced in two successive PCR steps. TCR alpha and beta cDNA libraries were sequenced on the Illumina HiSeq platform with custom primers. The original methods were these. Raw reads were processed with MiGEC to extract unique molecular identifiers, and MiXCR was used to determine CDR3 positions. Recombination models were inferred per individual with the repgenHMM and IGoR tools using an EM algorithm. The analysis of shared clonotypes was done with the tcR package in R, with sharing normalized by the product of cloneset sizes. Out-of-frame nonproductive sequences were analyzed to study raw recombination free of thymic and clonal selection effects. The public sequencing data were trimmed at Q25 with fastp and processed into clonotypes with MiXCR by TCRdb, which kept only in-frame beta chains. Merged by CDR3 protein, the rows form single entries marked with the most common genes and DNA. The V and J calls and clone size come from TCRdb's table, not from the authors' own analysis. The sample table lists a few hundred thousand distinct CDR3 sequences, roughly 15% of them with a count of one. The top ten constitute 0.44% of the sample.

About this clonotype itself: Its antigen has not been determined. No base quality values were provided; no much bigger clone lies one nucleotide off.

This sample was shared with a second study, whose subject was yellow fever vaccine responses in identical twins. As described in the second report: According to the authors, in identical twins the way T cells responded to vaccination appeared partly convergent and partly personalized. The study precisely tracked vaccine-responding T cell clones in identical twins.

The clonotype was recovered from a woman aged 18-29 years in good health. Recombination linked TRBV3-1 to TRBJ1-1, with 8 bases in between that match TRBD1. The sample taken for sequencing was CD4+ T cells sorted from blood. The CDR3 reads as follows: CASSQEGAGGSEAFF. The DNA is as follows: TGTGCCAGCAGCCAAGAAGGGGCAGGGGGCTCTGAAGCTTTCTTT.